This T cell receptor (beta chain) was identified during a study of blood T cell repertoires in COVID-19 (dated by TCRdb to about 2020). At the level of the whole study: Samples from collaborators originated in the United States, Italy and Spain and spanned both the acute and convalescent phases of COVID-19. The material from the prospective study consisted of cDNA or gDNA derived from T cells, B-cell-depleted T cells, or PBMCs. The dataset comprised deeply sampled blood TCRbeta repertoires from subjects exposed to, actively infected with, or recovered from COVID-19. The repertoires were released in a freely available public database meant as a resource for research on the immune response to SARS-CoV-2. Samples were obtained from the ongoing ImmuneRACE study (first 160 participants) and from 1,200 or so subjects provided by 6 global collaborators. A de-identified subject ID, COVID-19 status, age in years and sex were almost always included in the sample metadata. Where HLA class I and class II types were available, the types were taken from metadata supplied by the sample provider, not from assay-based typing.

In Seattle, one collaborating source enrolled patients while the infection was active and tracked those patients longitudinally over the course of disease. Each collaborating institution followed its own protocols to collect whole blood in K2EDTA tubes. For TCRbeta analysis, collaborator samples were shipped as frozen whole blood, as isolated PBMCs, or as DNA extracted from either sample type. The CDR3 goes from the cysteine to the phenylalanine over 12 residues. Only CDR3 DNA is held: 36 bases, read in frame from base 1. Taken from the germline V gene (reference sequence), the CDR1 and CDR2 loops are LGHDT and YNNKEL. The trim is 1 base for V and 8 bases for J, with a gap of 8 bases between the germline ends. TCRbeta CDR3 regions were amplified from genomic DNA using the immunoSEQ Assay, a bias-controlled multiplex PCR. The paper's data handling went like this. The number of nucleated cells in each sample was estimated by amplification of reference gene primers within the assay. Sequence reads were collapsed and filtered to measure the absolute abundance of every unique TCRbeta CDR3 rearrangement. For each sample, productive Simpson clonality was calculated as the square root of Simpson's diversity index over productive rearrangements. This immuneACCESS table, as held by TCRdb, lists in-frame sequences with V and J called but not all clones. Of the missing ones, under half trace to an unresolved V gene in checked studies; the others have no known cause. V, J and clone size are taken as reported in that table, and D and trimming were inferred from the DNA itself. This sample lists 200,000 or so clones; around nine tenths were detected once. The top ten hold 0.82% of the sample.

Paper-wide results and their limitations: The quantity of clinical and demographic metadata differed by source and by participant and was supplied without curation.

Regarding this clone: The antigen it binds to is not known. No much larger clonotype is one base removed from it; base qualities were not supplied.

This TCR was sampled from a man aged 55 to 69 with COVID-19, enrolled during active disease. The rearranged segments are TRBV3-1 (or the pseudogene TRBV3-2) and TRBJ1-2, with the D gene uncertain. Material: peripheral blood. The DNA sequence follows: TGTGCCAGCAGCCAAGCCTTGAGCGGCTACACCTTC. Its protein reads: CASSQALSGYTF.